One and the same sample provided the 30 T cell receptor beta chains below, sequenced in a study of T cell repertoires in cytomegalovirus infection. TCRdb analysed the reads with MiXCR anew, one entry per CDR3 protein. Of 400,000 or so distinct CDR3 sequences in the sample, approximately 31% were seen once. Material: PBMCs. Every receptor here comes from a human donor in good health (CMV status not recorded). Some clones in this sample may be carry-over from other donors' samples.

This clonotype was counted ten times or more. The V gene is TRBV7-2, the J gene TRBJ2-7, with 9 bases that match TRBD2. The CDR3 contains 16 residues. J lost 2 bases, V lost 0 bases, and 5 bases had no gene match. CDR1 and CDR2 (germline): SGHTA, FQGNSA. CDR3 DNA: TGTGCCAGCAGCTTAGCCGAACTAGCGGGTCCCTACGAGCAGTACTTC. Residues: CASSLAELAGPYEQYF.

This clonotype came up many times. The CDR3 DNA sequence: TGTGCCAGTAGTCAGAGGGACGGAGACTACGAGCAGTACTTC. Its translation: CASSQRDGDYEQYF. The chain employs TRBV19 and TRBJ2-7; either TRBD1 or TRBD2 may supply D (5 bases each). Germline assignment: CDR1 LNHDA and CDR2 SQIVND (reference sequence). The ends were cut back, 5 bases at V and 3 bases at J, with 14 bases in the middle. CDR3 length equals 14 residues. Full variable domain (rest looked up from reference TRBV19 and TRBJ2-7): DGGITQSPKYLFRKEGQNVTLSCEQNLNHDAMYWYRQDPGQGLRLIYYSQIVNDFQKGDIAEGYSVSREKKESFPLTVTSAQKNPTAFYLCASSQRDGDYEQYFGPGTRLTVT.

This clonotype was seen ten or more times. This chain uses TRBV28 with TRBJ1-2; possible D gene TRBD1, 6 bases. Germline V gene lookup returns CDR1 MDHEN and CDR2 SYDVKM. Trimming left V 10 bases short and J 9 bases short, with 15 bases between. This CDR3 has 11 residues. The CDR3 loop is CATRGRPSYTF. CDR3 in DNA: TGTGCCACCAGGGGCCGACCGAGCTACACCTTC.

This chain connects TRBV7-9 to TRBJ1-2, with no clear D. V was shortened by 1 base and J by 6 bases, with 9 bases between the two germline ends. The CDR3 covers 13 residues. Germline lookup yields CDR1 SEHNR and CDR2 FQNEAQ (reference sequence). CDR3 sequence (DNA): TGTGCCAGCAGCTTAGGTTTCGGGGATGGCTACACCTTC. It translates to CASSLGFGDGYTF.

This clonotype was detected ten times or more. CDR3 nucleotide sequence: TGCGCCAGCAGCCAAGTTTGGGACACTGAAGCTTTCTTT. Translated: CASSQVWDTEAFF. The chain combines TRBV4-1 with TRBJ1-1; D is uncertain. The germline gives CDR1 MGHRA, CDR2 YSYEKL. Trimming stripped 1 base from V and 3 bases from J, with 6 bases between. The CDR3 sequence is 13 residues long.

This clonotype was observed a few times. The V and J genes are TRBV5-1 and TRBJ1-5; 8 bases are a match to TRBD1. Trimming at V came to 7 bases and at J to 2 bases, leaving 5 bases not matched to a gene. Per the germline V gene, CDR1 is SGHRS and CDR2 is YFSETQ. CDR3 size: 14 residues. The CDR3 nucleotides read TGCGCCAGCGACGACAGGGGTGGCAATCAGCCCCAGCATTTT. Protein product: CASDDRGGNQPQHF.

There are a few counts of this clonotype. This rearrangement joins TRBV28 to TRBJ2-7; 9 bases are shared with TRBD1. Germline lookup yields CDR1 MDHEN and CDR2 SYDVKM. Trimming at V came to 5 bases and at J to 4 bases, leaving 9 bases not matched to a gene. CDR3 length: 15 residues. The CDR3 reads CASSKPGQGAYEQYF. DNA for the CDR3: TGTGCCAGCAGTAAACCGGGACAGGGCGCTTACGAGCAGTACTTC.

About this clonotype: A much larger clone differs from this one at a single base, so this may be a read error. The V call is TRBV7-6, the J call TRBJ1-3; no clear D gene. Germline CDR1 reads SGHVS; CDR2 reads FNYEAQ. The CDR3 extends over 14 amino acids. The CDR3 DNA sequence: TGTGCCAACAGCCCCGGGGTCTCTGGAAACACCATATATTTT. Its protein product is CANSPGVSGNTIYF.

This clonotype has a single count. The CDR3 spells CATSDTGQVNTGELFF. For the CDR3, the DNA is TGTGCCACCAGTGACACGGGACAGGTTAACACCGGGGAGCTGTTTTTT. The chain has TRBV24-1 and TRBJ2-2; 8 bases match TRBD1. This CDR3 region has 16 residues. Germline V gene data show CDR1 as KGHDR and CDR2 as SFDVKD. The ends lost 4 bases at V and 2 bases at J; junction bases unmatched: 5.

The chain combines TRBV6-2 or TRBV6-3 with TRBJ1-5; D gene unclear. This CDR3 has 12 residues. The V end was cut by 2 bases, the J end by 9 bases, with 8 bases between. The germline CDR1 and CDR2 sequences are MNHEY and SVGEGT. This chain's CDR3 is CASSYDVVPQHF. The CDR3 DNA reads as TGTGCCAGCAGTTACGACGTAGTGCCCCAGCATTTT.

The V and J genes are TRBV11-3 and TRBJ2-5; 9 bases are a match to TRBD1. V was pared by 3 bases and J by 5 bases, with 4 bases of the junction left unmatched. The CDR3 spans 14 residues. The germline CDR1 and CDR2 sequences are SGHNT and YENEEA. The CDR3 DNA reads as TGTGCCAGCAGCTTGGGACAGGGTGAGGAGACCCAGTACTTC. Translation gives CASSLGQGEETQYF.

With respect to this clonotype: The junction does not match germline at one end; this may be a read error. The chain joins TRBV2 to TRBJ2-1, with 10 bases matching TRBD2. This CDR3 has 18 amino acids. Germline assignment: CDR1 SNHLY and CDR2 FYNNEI. The CDR3 region is CASREEAGGPVSYNEQFF. CDR3 sequence (DNA): TGTGCCAGCAGGGAAGAAGCGGGGGGGCCGGTATCCTACAATGAGCAGTTCTTC.

The sample holds a few counts of this clonotype. The chain links TRBV24-1 to TRBJ2-5; D unresolved. The CDR3 spans 13 residues. V was shortened by 4 bases and J by 0 bases, with 5 bases between the two germline ends. CDR1 is KGHDR and CDR2 is SFDVKD in the germline V gene. The CDR3 sequence is CATSEKDQETQYF. In nucleotides, the CDR3 is TGTGCCACCAGTGAAAAGGACCAAGAGACCCAGTACTTC.

Comments on this clonotype: It is likely a read error, because the conserved phenylalanine at the end of the CDR3 is missing. The DNA is left out, because the CDR3 cannot be placed on it with certainty; the CDR3 is given as TCRdb lists it. The chain links TRBV7-9 to TRBJ2-1. Germline V gene sequence: CDR1 SEHNR, CDR2 FQNEAQ (reference sequence). Counting both end residues, the CDR3 totals 11 amino acids. CDR3 protein: CASSTYDEHFS.

This chain joins TRBV28 and TRBJ2-7, with 12 nucleotides matching TRBD2. This CDR3 has 16 residues. CDR1 and CDR2 (germline): MDHEN, SYDVKM. J lost 7 bases, V lost 4 bases, and 11 bases had no gene match. The CDR3 region is CASSSGGLAGRVEQYF. CDR3 in DNA: TGTGCCAGCAGTTCTGGCGGACTAGCGGGGCGTGTGGAGCAGTACTTC.

J is TRBJ2-2 and V is TRBV11-2, with 7 bases that match TRBD2. After removal of 5 bases from V and 8 bases from J, the junction contained 14 bases not matched to a gene. The CDR3 runs 16 residues. CDR1 and CDR2 (germline): SGHAT, FQNNGV. The CDR3 coding sequence is TGTGCCAGCAGCCATCGGGGGAGGGTAGCAGCGGGGGAGCTGTTTTTT. Translation: CASSHRGRVAAGELFF.

The rearrangement joins TRBV12-3 or TRBV12-4 to TRBJ2-1, with D possibly called TRBD1 or TRBD2 (5 bases each). V was pared by 7 bases and J by 4 bases, with 17 bases between. The CDR3 totals 15 residues. CDR3 sequence (DNA): TGTGCCAGCACCGATCCCCGGGACCGTTACAATGAGCAGTTCTTC. The encoded protein is CASTDPRDRYNEQFF.

The chain is built from TRBV7-9 and TRBJ1-2, with 8 nucleotides matching TRBD1. Germline V gene lookup returns CDR1 SEHNR and CDR2 FQNEAQ (reference sequence). J gave up 6 bases and V 5 bases, and 8 bases lay outside the gene matches. The CDR3 consists of 14 residues. The CDR3 bases are TGTGCCAGCAGCGACCCGGGACAGGAGGATGGCTACACCTTC. Protein sequence: CASSDPGQEDGYTF.

Comment on this clonotype: Its ends do not fully match the called genes, so a read error is possible. The V and J genes are TRBV7-9 and TRBJ2-1; D remains unclear. Germline values: CDR1 SEHNR, CDR2 FQNEAQ (reference sequence). The CDR3 consists of 18 residues. This chain's CDR3 is CASSLLSKTSSSYNEQVF. Written as DNA, the CDR3 is TGTGCCAGCAGCCTTCTGAGTAAGACATCAAGTTCCTACAATGAGCAGGTCTTC. The whole variable domain, remainder taken from reference TRBV7-9 and TRBJ2-1, is DTGVSQNPRHKITKRGQNVTFRCDPISEHNRLYWYRQTLGQGPEFLTYFQNEAQLEKSRLLSDRFSAERPKGSFSTLEIQRTEQGDSAMYLCASSLLSKTSSSYNEQVFGPGTRLTVL.

CDR3 sequence (DNA): TGTGCCAGTAGTAGGGCTAGCGGGGGGTTAAATGAGCAGTTCTTC. Protein sequence: CASSRASGGLNEQFF. The chain links TRBV19 to TRBJ2-1; 11 nucleotides line up with TRBD2. This CDR3 is built from 15 residues. V lost 4 bases to trimming and J lost 7 bases; unmatched junction nucleotides: 6. Germline CDR1 reads LNHDA; CDR2 reads SQIVND (reference sequence). Full variable domain (rest looked up from reference TRBV19 and TRBJ2-1): DGGITQSPKYLFRKEGQNVTLSCEQNLNHDAMYWYRQDPGQGLRLIYYSQIVNDFQKGDIAEGYSVSREKKESFPLTVTSAQKNPTAFYLCASSRASGGLNEQFFGPGTRLTVL.

The genes are TRBV6-5 and TRBJ1-1; TRBD1 is a possible D gene (5 bases). The V end was cut by 3 bases, the J end by 7 bases, with 12 bases between. Germline V gene sequence: CDR1 MNHEY, CDR2 SVGAGI. The CDR3 has 13 residues. CDR3 in DNA: TGTGCCAGCAGTTATGGGCAGGGCGGTGAAGCTTTCTTT. Its translation is CASSYGQGGEAFF.

This clonotype appeared a few times. The rearrangement links TRBV7-2 to TRBJ2-7; 11 positions agree with TRBD2. The CDR3 runs to 16 residues. CDR1 and CDR2 from the germline V gene are SGHTA and FQGNSA. Unmatched junction bases numbered 9, after V lost 6 bases and J lost 2 bases. The CDR3 region has the DNA TGTGCCAGCAGGCTCCGACTAGCGGGACCGACCTACGAGCAGTACTTC. It yields the protein CASRLRLAGPTYEQYF.

The chain joins TRBV20-1 to TRBJ2-5; 9 nucleotides align to TRBD1. CDR1 DFQATT and CDR2 SNEGSKA come from the germline V gene (reference sequence). The CDR3 extends over 12 amino acids. The J segment lost 4 bases and the V segment lost 7 bases, leaving 4 bases of the junction unmatched. The CDR3 reads CSVPTGGETQYF. CDR3 sequence (DNA): TGCAGTGTCCCGACAGGGGGAGAGACCCAGTACTTC.

This sequence joins TRBV11-1 and TRBJ2-1; 8 positions match TRBD2. This CDR3 spans 15 amino acids. V was pared by 5 bases and J by 3 bases, with 6 bases of the junction left unmatched. CDR1 is SGHAT and CDR2 is FQDESV in the germline V gene (reference sequence). CDR3 protein: CASSPAGVIYNEQFF. In DNA, the CDR3 is TGTGCCAGCAGCCCAGCGGGGGTGATCTACAATGAGCAGTTCTTC.

This clonotype was detected ten times or more. The chain recombines TRBV7-6 with TRBJ1-1; a possible D gene is TRBD1 (6 bases). The CDR3 covers 15 residues. The germline V gene encodes CDR1 SGHVS and CDR2 FNYEAQ. V was trimmed by 6 bases and J by 3 bases, leaving 17 bases between them. The CDR3 DNA sequence: TGTGCCAGCAGACAAACCATACAGGGAGACACTGAAGCTTTCTTT. Translated, it gives CASRQTIQGDTEAFF.

The chain couples TRBV20-1 to TRBJ2-5; D is possibly TRBD1 or TRBD2 (6 bases each). V was trimmed by 0 bases and J by 5 bases, leaving 13 bases between them. Per the germline V gene, CDR1 is DFQATT and CDR2 is SNEGSKA (reference sequence). This CDR3 region has 14 residues. CDR3 residues: CSARDYGGRETQYF. The CDR3 DNA follows: TGCAGTGCTAGAGATTACGGGGGCCGGGAGACCCAGTACTTC.

There are many counts of this clonotype. The chain combines TRBV7-9 with TRBJ2-1; D gene unclear. This CDR3 contains 15 residues. CDR1 SEHNR and CDR2 FQNEAQ come from the germline V gene (reference sequence). Trimming cost V 5 bases and J 2 bases, with 13 bases left between them. CDR3 DNA sequence: TGTGCCAGCAGCCACCCGGCCTCTCCCTACAATGAGCAGTTCTTC. Amino acids: CASSHPASPYNEQFF.

Details on this clonotype: Its ends do not fully match the called genes, so a read error is possible. The CDR3 loop reads CASSERAMGGDENLFF. CDR3 sequence (DNA): TGTGCCAGCAGTGAACGTGCGATGGGGGGCGATGAAAACCTGTTTTTT. J is TRBJ1-4 and V is TRBV6-1; D may be TRBD1 (6 bases). The CDR3 has 16 amino acids. Germline assignment: CDR1 MNHNS and CDR2 SASEGT.

This clonotype was picked up a small number of times. The V call is TRBV10-3, the J call TRBJ1-3; the D is unclear. V was clipped by 3 bases and J by 4 bases, with 10 bases between them. The CDR3 spans 14 residues. Germline V gene data show CDR1 as ENHRY and CDR2 as SYGVKD. In nucleotides, the CDR3 is TGTGCCATCAGTGAACCCGGGGTCGGAAACACCATATATTTT. Its translation is CAISEPGVGNTIYF.

Concerning this clonotype: A much bigger clone sits one base away, suggesting this may be a read error. CDR3: CATGGRTGVNNEQFF. CDR3 bases: TGTGCCACTGGAGGGCGGACCGGGGTAAACAATGAGCAGTTCTTC. The V call is TRBV7-2, the J call TRBJ2-1, with D possibly being TRBD2 (6 bases). The V end was cut by 10 bases, the J end by 5 bases, with 21 bases between. In germline, CDR1 is SGHTA, CDR2 FQGNSA. CDR3 size: 15 residues.